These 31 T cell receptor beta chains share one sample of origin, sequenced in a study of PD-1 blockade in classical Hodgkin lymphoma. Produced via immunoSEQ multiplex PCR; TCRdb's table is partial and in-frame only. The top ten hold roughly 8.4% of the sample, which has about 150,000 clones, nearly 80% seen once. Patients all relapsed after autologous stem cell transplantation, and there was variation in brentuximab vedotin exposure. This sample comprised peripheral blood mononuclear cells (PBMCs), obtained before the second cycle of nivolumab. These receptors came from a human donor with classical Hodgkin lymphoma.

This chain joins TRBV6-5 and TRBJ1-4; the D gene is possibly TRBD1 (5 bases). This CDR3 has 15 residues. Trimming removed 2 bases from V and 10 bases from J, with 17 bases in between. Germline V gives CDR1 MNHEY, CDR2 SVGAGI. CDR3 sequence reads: CASSYEGQGLGKLFF. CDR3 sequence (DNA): TGTGCCAGCAGTTACGAGGGGCAGGGACTGGGAAAACTGTTTTTT.

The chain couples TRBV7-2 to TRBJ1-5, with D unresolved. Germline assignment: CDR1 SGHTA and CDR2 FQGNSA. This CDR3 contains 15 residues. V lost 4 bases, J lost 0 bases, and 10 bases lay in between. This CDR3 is CASSSEGYSNQPQHF. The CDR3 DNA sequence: TGTGCCAGCAGCTCCGAGGGATATAGCAATCAGCCCCAGCATTTT.

The CDR3 DNA reads TGTGCCAGCAGCTTAGGACTGTGGCTGGGGGATGGCTACACCTTC. The encoded protein is CASSLGLWLGDGYTF. The chain joins TRBV5-4 to TRBJ1-2; D is possibly TRBD1 (5 bases). The CDR3 runs 15 residues. Trimming shortened V by 2 bases and J by 6 bases, and 17 bases separated the two germline ends. Germline loops: CDR1 SGHNT, CDR2 YYREEE (reference sequence). Supplemented by reference TRBV5-4 and TRBJ1-2, the full variable domain reads ETGVTQSPTHLIKTRGQQVTLRCSSQSGHNTVSWYQQALGQGPQFIFQYYREEENGRGNFPPRFSGLQFPNYSSELNVNALELDDSALYLCASSLGLWLGDGYTFGSGTRLTVV.

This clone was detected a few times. The CDR3 here is CAISESMGTTDTQYF. The CDR3, as DNA: TGTGCCATCAGTGAGTCGATGGGGACCACAGATACGCAGTATTTT. The chain is built from TRBV10-3 and TRBJ2-3, with D possibly called TRBD1 or TRBD2 (5 bases each). Trimming took off 0 bases at V and 2 bases at J, with 9 bases between the two ends. Germline lookup yields CDR1 ENHRY and CDR2 SYGVKD. This CDR3 contains 15 residues.

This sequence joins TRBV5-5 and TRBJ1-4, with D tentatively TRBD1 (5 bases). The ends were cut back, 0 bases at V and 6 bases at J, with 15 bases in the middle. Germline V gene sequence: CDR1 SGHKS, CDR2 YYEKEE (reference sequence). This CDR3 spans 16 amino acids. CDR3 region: CASSLGDLWRDEKLFF. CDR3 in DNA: TGTGCCAGCAGCTTGGGGGACCTTTGGCGGGATGAAAAACTGTTTTTT.

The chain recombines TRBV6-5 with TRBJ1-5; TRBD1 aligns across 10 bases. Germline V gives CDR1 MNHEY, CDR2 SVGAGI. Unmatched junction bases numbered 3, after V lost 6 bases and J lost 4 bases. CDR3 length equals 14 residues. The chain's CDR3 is CASRGQGYNQPQHF. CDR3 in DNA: TGTGCCAGCAGGGGACAGGGGTATAATCAGCCCCAGCATTTT.

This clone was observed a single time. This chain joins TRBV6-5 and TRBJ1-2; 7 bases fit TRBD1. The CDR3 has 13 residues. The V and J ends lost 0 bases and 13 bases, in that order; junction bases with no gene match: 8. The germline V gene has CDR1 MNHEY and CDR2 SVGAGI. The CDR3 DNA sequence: TGTGCCAGCAGTTACTCGACGGGTACAGGGGTCACCTTC. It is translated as CASSYSTGTGVTF.

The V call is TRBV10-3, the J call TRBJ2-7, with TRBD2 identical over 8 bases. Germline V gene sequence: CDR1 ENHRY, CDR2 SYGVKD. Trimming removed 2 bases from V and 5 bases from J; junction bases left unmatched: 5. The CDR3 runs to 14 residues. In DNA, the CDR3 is TGTGCCATCAGTGAGGCGGGGGGTTTGAACGAGCAGTACTTC. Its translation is CAISEAGGLNEQYF.

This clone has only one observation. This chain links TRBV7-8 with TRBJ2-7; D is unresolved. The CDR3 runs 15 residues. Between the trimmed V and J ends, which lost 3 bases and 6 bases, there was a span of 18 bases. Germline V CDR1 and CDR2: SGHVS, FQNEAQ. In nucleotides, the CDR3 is TGTGCCAGCAGCTTCAGGCACGACATGGTTGGCGAGCAGTACTTC. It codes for CASSFRHDMVGEQYF.

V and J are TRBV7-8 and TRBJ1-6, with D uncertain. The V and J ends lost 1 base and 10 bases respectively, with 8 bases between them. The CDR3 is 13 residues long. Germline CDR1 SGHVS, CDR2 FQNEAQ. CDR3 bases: TGTGCCAGCAGCTTAGTCACAAGGTCACCCCTCCACTTT. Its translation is CASSLVTRSPLHF.

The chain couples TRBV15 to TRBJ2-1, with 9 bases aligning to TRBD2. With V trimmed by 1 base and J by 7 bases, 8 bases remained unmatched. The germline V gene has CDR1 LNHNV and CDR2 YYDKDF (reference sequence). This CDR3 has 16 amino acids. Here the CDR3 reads CATSRVPRLADNEQFF. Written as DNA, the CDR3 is TGTGCCACCAGCAGAGTCCCCCGACTAGCGGATAATGAGCAGTTCTTC.

The CDR3 loop is CASSEGVYSNQPQHF. CDR3 coding DNA: TGTGCCAGCAGTGAAGGGGTTTATAGCAATCAGCCCCAGCATTTT. V usage is TRBV2 and J usage is TRBJ1-5, with D unclear. The V end was cut by 1 base, the J end by 0 bases, with 7 bases between. This CDR3 is built from 15 residues. The V gene's germline CDR1 is SNHLY and CDR2 FYNNEI.

CDR3 nucleotides: TGTGCCAGCGAGACCAGCAATCAGCCCCAGCATTTT. It yields the protein CASETSNQPQHF. The rearrangement uses TRBV28 and TRBJ1-5; no reliable D call. CDR1 and CDR2 (germline): MDHEN, SYDVKM. This CDR3 is 12 amino acids long. The ends were cut back, 8 bases at V and 1 base at J, with 6 bases in the middle.

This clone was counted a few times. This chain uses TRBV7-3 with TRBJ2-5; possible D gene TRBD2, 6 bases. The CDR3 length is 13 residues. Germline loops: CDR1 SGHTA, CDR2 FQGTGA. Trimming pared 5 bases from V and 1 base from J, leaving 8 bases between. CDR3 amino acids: CASSRLVQETQYF. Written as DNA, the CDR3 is TGTGCCAGCAGCCGACTAGTCCAAGAGACCCAGTACTTC.

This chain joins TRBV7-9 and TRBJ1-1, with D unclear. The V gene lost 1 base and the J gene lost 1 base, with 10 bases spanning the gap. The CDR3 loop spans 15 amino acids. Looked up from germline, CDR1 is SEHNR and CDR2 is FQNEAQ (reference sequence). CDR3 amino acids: CASSLDRTENTEAFF. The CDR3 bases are TGTGCCAGCAGCTTAGACAGAACGGAGAACACTGAAGCTTTCTTT.

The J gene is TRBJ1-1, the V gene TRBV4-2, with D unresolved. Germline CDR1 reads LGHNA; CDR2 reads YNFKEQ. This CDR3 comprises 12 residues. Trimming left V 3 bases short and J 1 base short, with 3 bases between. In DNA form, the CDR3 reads TGTGCCAGCAGCCAGGGGAACACTGAAGCTTTCTTT. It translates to CASSQGNTEAFF.

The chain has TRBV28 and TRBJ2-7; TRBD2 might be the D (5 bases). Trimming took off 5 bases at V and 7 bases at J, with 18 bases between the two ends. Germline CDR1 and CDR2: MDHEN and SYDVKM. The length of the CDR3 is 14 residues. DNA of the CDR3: TGTGCCAGCAGTGATGGTACTAGTGGGTCTGAGCAGTACTTC. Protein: CASSDGTSGSEQYF.

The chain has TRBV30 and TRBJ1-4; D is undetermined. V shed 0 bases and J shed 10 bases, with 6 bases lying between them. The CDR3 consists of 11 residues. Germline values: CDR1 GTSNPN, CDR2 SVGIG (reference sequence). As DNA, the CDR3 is TGTGCCTGGAGTGTATTAGGAAAACTGTTTTTT. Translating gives CAWSVLGKLFF.

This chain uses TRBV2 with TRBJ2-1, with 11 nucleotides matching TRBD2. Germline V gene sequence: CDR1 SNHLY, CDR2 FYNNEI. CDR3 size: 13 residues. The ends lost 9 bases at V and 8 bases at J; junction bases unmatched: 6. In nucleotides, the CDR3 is TGTGCCAGGGCAACTAGCGGGAGTGATGAGCAGTTCTTC. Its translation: CARATSGSDEQFF.

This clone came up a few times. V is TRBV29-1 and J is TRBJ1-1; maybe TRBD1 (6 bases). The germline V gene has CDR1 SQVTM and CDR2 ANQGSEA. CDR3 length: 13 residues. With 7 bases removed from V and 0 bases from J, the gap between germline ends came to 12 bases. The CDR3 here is CSGGTQMNTEAFF. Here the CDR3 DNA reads TGCAGCGGCGGGACACAAATGAACACTGAAGCTTTCTTT.

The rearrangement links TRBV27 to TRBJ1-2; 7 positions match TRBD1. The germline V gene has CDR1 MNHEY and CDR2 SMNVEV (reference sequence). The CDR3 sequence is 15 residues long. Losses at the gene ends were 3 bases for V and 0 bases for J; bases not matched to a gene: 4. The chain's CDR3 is CASSFRTGPNYGYTF. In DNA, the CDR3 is TGTGCCAGCAGTTTCCGGACAGGTCCTAACTATGGCTACACCTTC.

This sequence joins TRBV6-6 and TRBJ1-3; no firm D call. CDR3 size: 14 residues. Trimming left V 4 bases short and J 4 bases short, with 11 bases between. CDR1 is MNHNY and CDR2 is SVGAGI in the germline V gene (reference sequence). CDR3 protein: CASSSLGFGNTIYF. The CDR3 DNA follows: TGTGCCAGCAGTTCCCTGGGGTTCGGAAACACCATATATTTT.

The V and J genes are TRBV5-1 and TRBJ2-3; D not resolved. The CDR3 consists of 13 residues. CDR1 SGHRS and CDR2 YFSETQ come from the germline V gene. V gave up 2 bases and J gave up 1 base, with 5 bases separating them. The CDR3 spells CASSLQGTDTQYF. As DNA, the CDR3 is TGCGCCAGCAGCTTACAAGGCACAGATACGCAGTATTTT.

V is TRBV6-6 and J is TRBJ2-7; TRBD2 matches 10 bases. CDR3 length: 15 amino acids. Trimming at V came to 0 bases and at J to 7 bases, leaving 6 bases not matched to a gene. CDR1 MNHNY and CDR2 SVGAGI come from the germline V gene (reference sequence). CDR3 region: CASSYSLAGVGEQYF. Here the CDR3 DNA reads TGTGCCAGCAGTTACTCTCTAGCGGGAGTTGGGGAGCAGTACTTC.

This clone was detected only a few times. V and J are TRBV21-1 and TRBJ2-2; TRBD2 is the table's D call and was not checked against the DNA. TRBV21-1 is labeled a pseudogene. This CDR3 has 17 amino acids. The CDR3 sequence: CASSKAVYGGNTGELFF. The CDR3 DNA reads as TGTGCCAGCAGCAAAGCAGTATACGGCGGGAACACCGGGGAGCTGTTTTTT.

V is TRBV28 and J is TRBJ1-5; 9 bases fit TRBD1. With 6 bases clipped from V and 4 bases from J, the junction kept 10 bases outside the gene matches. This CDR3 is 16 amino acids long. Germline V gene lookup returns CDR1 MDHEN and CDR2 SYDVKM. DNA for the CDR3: TGTGCCAGCAGAGGAGCCGGGACAGGGACAAATCAGCCCCAGCATTTT. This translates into CASRGAGTGTNQPQHF.

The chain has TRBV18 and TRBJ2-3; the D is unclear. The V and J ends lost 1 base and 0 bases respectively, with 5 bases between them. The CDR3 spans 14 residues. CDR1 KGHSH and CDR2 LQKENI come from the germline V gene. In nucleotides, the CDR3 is TGTGCCAGCTCACCACAGGGTAGCACAGATACGCAGTATTTT. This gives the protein CASSPQGSTDTQYF. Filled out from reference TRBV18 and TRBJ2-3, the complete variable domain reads NAGVMQNPRHLVRRRGQEARLRCSPMKGHSHVYWYRQLPEEGLKFMVYLQKENIIDESGMPKERFSAEFPKEGPSILRIQQVVRGDSAAYFCASSPQGSTDTQYFGPGTRLTVL.

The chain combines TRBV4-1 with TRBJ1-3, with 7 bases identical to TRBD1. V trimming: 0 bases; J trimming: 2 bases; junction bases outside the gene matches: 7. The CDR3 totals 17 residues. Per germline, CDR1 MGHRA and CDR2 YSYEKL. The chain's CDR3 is CASSQDGTAVAGNTIYF. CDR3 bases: TGCGCCAGCAGCCAAGATGGGACAGCCGTAGCTGGAAACACCATATATTTT.

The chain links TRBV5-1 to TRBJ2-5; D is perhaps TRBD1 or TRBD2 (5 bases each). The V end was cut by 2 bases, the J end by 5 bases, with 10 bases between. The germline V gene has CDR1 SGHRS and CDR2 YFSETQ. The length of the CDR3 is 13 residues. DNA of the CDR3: TGCGCCAGCAGCTTTGGTGGGGGTGAGACCCAGTACTTC. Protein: CASSFGGGETQYF.

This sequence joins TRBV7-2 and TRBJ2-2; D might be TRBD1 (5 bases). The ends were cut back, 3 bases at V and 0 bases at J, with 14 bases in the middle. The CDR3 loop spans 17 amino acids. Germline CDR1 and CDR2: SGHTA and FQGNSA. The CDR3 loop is CASSFVITGANTGELFF. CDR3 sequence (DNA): TGTGCCAGCAGCTTTGTGATAACAGGAGCGAACACCGGGGAGCTGTTTTTT.

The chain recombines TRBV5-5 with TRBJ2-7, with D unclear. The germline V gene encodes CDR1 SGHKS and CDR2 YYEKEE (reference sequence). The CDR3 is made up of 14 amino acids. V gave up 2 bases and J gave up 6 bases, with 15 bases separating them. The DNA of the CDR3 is TGTGCCAGCAGCTTTCCCTACAGACTTGGCGAGCAGTACTTC. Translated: CASSFPYRLGEQYF.